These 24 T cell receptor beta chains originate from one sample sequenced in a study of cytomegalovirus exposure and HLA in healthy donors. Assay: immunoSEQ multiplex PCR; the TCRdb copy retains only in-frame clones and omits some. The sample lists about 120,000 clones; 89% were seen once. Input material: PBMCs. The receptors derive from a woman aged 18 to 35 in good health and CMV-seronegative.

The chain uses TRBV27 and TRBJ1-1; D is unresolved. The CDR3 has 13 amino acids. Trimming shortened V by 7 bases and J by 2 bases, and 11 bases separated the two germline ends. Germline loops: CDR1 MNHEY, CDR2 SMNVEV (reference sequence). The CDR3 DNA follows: TGTGCCAGCATTAATGCGGCTAACACTGAAGCTTTCTTT. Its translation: CASINAANTEAFF.

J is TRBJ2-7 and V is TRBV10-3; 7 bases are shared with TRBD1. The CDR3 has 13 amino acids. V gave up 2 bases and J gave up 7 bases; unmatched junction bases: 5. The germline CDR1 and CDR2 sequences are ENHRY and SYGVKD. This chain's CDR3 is CAISEGQGEEQYF. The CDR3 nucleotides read TGTGCCATCAGTGAGGGGCAGGGGGAGGAGCAGTACTTC.

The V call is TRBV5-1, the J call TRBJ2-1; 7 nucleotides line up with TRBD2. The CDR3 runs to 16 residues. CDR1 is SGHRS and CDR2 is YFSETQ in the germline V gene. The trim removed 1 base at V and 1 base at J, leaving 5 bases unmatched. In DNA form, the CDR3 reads TGCGCCAGCAGCTTGAATGCGGGAGTTTCCTACAATGAGCAGTTCTTC. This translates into CASSLNAGVSYNEQFF.

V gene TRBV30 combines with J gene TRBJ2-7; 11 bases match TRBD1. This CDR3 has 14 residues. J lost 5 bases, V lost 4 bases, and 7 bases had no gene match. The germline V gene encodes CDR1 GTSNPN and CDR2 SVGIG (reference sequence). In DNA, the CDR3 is TGTGCCTGGACCCACGGACAGGGGGCGAACGAGCAGTACTTC. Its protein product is CAWTHGQGANEQYF.

CDR3 in DNA: TGTGCCAGCAGCGTCGGGGGGGGGAACAATCAGCCCCAGCATTTT. Encoded protein: CASSVGGGNNQPQHF. The gene calls are TRBV9 and TRBJ1-5; D is perhaps TRBD1 (5 bases). CDR1 SGDLS and CDR2 YYNGEE come from the germline V gene. Trimming stripped 2 bases from V and 3 bases from J, with 12 bases between. CDR3 length: 15 residues. Drawing the rest from reference TRBV9 and TRBJ1-5, the complete variable domain is DSGVTQTPKHLITATGQRVTLRCSPRSGDLSVYWYQQSLDQGLQFLIQYYNGEERAKGNILERFSAQQFPDLHSELNLSSLELGDSALYFCASSVGGGNNQPQHFGDGTRLSIL.

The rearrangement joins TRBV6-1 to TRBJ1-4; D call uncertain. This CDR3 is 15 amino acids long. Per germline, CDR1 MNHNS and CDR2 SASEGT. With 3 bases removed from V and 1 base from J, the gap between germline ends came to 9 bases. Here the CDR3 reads CASSELQITNEKLFF. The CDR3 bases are TGTGCCAGCAGTGAGCTCCAGATAACTAATGAAAAACTGTTTTTT.

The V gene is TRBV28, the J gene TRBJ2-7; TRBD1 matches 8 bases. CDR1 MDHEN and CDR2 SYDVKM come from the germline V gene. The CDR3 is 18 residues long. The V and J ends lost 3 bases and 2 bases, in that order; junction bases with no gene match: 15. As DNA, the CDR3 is TGTGCCAGCAGTTTTTTTCTCGGTTCGGGACAGGCCGCCTACGAGCAGTACTTC. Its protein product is CASSFFLGSGQAAYEQYF.

Here the CDR3 DNA reads TGTGCCAGCAGCCCATCAGGGACAAGCAATCAGCCCCAGCATTTT. It encodes CASSPSGTSNQPQHF. This chain joins TRBV7-9 and TRBJ1-5; tentative D call: TRBD1 (6 bases). The CDR3 loop spans 15 amino acids. V shed 5 bases and J shed 1 base, with 12 bases lying between them. Germline V gene data show CDR1 as SEHNR and CDR2 as FQNEAQ (reference sequence).

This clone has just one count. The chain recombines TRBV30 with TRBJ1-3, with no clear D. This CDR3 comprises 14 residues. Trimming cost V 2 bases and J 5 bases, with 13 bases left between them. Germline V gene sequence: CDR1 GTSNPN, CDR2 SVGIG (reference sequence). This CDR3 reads CAWSPPGTRNTIYF. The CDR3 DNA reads TGTGCCTGGAGTCCGCCGGGAACCCGAAACACCATATATTTT.

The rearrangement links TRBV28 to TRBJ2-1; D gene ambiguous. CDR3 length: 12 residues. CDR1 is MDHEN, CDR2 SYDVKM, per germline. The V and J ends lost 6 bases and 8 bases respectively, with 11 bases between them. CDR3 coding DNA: TGTGCCAGCAGGCAACTTTACGATGAGCAGTTCTTC. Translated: CASRQLYDEQFF.

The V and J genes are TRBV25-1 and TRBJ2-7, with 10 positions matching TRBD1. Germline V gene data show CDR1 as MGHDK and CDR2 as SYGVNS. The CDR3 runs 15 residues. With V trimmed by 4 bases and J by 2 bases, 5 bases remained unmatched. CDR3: CASSVWTGGTYEQYF. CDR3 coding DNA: TGTGCCAGCAGTGTTTGGACAGGGGGTACCTACGAGCAGTACTTC.

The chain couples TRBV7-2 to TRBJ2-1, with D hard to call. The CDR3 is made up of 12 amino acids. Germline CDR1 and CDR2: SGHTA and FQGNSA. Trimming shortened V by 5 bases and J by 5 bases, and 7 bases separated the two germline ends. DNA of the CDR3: TGTGCCAGCAGCGCGATCGACAATGAGCAGTTCTTC. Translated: CASSAIDNEQFF.

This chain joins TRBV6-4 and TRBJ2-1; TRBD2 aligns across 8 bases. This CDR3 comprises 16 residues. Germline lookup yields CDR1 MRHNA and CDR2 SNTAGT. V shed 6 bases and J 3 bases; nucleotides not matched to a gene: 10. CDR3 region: CASSPHSGGVYNEQFF. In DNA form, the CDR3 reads TGTGCCAGCAGCCCCCACAGCGGGGGCGTCTACAATGAGCAGTTCTTC.

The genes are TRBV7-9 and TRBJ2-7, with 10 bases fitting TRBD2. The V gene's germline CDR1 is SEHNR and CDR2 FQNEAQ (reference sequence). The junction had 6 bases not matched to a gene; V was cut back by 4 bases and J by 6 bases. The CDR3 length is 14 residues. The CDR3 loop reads CASSSRLAGSEQYF. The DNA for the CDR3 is TGTGCCAGCAGCTCCAGACTAGCGGGTAGCGAGCAGTACTTC.

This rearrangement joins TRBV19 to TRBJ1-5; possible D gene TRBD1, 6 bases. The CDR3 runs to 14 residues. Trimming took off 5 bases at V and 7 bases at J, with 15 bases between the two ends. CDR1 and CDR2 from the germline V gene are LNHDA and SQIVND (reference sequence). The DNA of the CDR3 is TGTGCCAGTAGTCGGCAGGGGCCGCGACAGCCCCAGCATTTT. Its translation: CASSRQGPRQPQHF. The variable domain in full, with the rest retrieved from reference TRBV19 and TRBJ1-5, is DGGITQSPKYLFRKEGQNVTLSCEQNLNHDAMYWYRQDPGQGLRLIYYSQIVNDFQKGDIAEGYSVSREKKESFPLTVTSAQKNPTAFYLCASSRQGPRQPQHFGDGTRLSIL.

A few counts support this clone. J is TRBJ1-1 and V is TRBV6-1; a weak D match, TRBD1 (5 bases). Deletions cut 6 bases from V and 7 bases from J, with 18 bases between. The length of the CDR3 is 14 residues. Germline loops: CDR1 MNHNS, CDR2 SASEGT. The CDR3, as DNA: TGTGCCAGCAGCGAGGCGGGGCTTAAAGGTGAAGCTTTCTTT. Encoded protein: CASSEAGLKGEAFF.

The CDR3 region is CASSLSGNYGYTF. CDR3 coding DNA: TGCGCCAGCAGCTTGTCAGGGAACTATGGCTACACCTTC. The chain links TRBV5-1 to TRBJ1-2, with D possibly being TRBD1 (5 bases). The V end was cut by 1 base, the J end by 2 bases, with 6 bases between. The germline V gene has CDR1 SGHRS and CDR2 YFSETQ. The CDR3 contains 13 residues. The entire variable domain, with the rest obtained from reference TRBV5-1 and TRBJ1-2, is as follows: KAGVTQTPRYLIKTRGQQVTLSCSPISGHRSVSWYQQTPGQGLQFLFEYFSETQRNKGNFPGRFSGRQFSNSRSEMNVSTLELGDSALYLCASSLSGNYGYTFGSGTRLTVV.

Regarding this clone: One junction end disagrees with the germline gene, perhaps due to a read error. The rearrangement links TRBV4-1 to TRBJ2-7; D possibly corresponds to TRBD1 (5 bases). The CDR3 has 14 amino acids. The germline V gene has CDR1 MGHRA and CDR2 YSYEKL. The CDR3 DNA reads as TGCGCCAGCAGGCAAGTCACCAGGGACTACGAGCAGTACTTC. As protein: CASRQVTRDYEQYF.

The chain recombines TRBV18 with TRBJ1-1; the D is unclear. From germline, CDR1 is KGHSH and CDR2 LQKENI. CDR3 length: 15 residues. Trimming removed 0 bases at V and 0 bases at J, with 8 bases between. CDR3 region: CASSPPGSLNTEAFF. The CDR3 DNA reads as TGTGCCAGCTCACCACCGGGGAGCTTGAACACTGAAGCTTTCTTT.

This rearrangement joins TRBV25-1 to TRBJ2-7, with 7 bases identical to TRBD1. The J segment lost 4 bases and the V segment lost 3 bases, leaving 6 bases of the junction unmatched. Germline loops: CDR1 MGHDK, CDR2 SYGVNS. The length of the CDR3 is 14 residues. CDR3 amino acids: CASSDPDRVYEQYF. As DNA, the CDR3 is TGTGCCAGCAGTGACCCCGACAGGGTATACGAGCAGTACTTC.

CDR3 region: CASSYGTGEGYEQYF. The CDR3 DNA reads as TGTGCCAGCAGTTACGGGACAGGGGAGGGGTACGAGCAGTACTTC. The gene calls are TRBV6-5 and TRBJ2-7, with 10 positions matching TRBD1. CDR3 length: 15 amino acids. V shed 2 bases, J shed 4 bases, and the junction held 5 bases outside the gene matches. The germline gives CDR1 MNHEY, CDR2 SVGAGI.

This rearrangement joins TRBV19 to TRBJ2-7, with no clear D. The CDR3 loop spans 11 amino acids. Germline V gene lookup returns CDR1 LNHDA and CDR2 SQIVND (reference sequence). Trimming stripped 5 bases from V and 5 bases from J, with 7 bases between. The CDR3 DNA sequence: TGTGCCAGTAGTGAGTTCGACGAGCAGTACTTC. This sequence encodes CASSEFDEQYF. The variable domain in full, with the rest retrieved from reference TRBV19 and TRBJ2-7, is DGGITQSPKYLFRKEGQNVTLSCEQNLNHDAMYWYRQDPGQGLRLIYYSQIVNDFQKGDIAEGYSVSREKKESFPLTVTSAQKNPTAFYLCASSEFDEQYFGPGTRLTVT.

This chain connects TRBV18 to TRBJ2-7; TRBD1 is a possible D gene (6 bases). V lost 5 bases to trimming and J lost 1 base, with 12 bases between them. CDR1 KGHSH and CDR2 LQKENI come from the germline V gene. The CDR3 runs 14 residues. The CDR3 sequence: CASSSEQGSYEQYF. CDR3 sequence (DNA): TGTGCCAGCTCATCCGAACAGGGTTCCTACGAGCAGTACTTC.

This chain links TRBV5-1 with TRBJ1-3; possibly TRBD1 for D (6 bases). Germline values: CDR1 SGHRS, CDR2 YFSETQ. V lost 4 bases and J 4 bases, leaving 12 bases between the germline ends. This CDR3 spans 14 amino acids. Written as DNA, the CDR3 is TGCGCCAGCAGCCAACGAGGACAGGGAAACACCATATATTTT. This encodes CASSQRGQGNTIYF.